This T cell receptor beta chain was identified during a study of beta chain features in type 1 diabetes. The study, taken as a whole, reports: The study found that naive, central memory and Treg TCRB repertoires appeared more similar in patients than in healthy donors. VDJ junctions from type 1 diabetes patients carried fewer insertions and larger deletions.

This clone was detected a few times. Its antigen remains unknown. Sequenced material consisted of expressed TCRB transcripts (all of the isolated RNA was reverse transcribed). Assay: immunoSEQ multiplex PCR; the TCRdb copy retains only in-frame clones and omits some. The table includes approximately 400,000 clones, around 16% detected once. Sequenced material: naive CD4+ T cells from blood. The source is a woman aged 18-29 years in good health.

CDR3 amino acids: CATSTQTSSTDTQYF. DNA for the CDR3: TGTGCCACCAGCACACAGACTAGTTCCACAGATACGCAGTATTTT. The chain employs TRBV15 and TRBJ2-3; tentatively, D is TRBD2 (6 bases). The CDR3 totals 15 residues. V lost 4 bases, J lost 2 bases, and 13 bases lay in between. The germline CDR1 and CDR2 sequences are LNHNV and YYDKDF (reference sequence).